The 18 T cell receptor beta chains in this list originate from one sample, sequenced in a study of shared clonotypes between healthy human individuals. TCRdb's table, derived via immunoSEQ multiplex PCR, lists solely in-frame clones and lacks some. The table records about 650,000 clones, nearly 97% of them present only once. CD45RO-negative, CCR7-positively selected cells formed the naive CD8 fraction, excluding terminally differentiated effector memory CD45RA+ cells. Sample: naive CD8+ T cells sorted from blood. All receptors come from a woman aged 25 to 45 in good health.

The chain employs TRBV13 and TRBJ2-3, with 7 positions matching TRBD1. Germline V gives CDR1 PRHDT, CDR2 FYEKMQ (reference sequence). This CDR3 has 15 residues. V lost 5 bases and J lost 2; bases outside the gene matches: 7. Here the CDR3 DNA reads TGTGCCAGCAGCCCCTCGGACAGGTTCACAGATACGCAGTATTTT. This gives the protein CASSPSDRFTDTQYF.

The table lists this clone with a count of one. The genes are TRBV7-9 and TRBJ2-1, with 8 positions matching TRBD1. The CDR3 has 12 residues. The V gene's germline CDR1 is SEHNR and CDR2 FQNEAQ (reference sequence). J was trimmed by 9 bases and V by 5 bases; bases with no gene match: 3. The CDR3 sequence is CASSGDRGEQFF. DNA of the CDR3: TGTGCCAGCAGCGGAGACAGGGGTGAGCAGTTCTTC.

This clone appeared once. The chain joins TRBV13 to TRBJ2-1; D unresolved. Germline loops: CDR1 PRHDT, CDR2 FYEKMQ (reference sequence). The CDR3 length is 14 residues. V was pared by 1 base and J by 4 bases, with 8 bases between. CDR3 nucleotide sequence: TGTGCCAGCAGCTTAGCGGCACCTTACAATGAGCAGTTCTTC. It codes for CASSLAAPYNEQFF. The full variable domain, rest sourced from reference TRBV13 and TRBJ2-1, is AAGVIQSPRHLIKEKRETATLKCYPIPRHDTVYWYQQGPGQDPQFLISFYEKMQSDKGSIPDRFSAQQFSDYHSELNMSSLELGDSALYFCASSLAAPYNEQFFGPGTRLTVL.

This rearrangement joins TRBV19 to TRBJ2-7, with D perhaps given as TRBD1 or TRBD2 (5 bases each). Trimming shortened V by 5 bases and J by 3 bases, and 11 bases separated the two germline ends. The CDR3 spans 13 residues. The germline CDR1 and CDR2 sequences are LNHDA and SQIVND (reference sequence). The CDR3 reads CASSLGPNYEQYF. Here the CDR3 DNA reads TGTGCCAGTAGTCTGGGACCCAACTACGAGCAGTACTTC.

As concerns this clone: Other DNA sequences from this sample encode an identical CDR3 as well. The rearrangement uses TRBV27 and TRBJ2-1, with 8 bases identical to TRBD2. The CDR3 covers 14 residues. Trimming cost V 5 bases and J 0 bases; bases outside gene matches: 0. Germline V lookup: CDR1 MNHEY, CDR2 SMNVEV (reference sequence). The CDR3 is CASSSGSSYNEQFF. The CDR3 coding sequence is TGTGCCAGCAGTAGCGGGAGCTCCTACAATGAGCAGTTCTTC.

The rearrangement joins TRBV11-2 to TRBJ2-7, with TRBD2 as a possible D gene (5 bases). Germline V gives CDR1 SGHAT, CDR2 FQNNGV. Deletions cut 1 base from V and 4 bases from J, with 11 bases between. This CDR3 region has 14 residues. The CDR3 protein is CASSLAGPGYEQYF. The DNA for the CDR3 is TGTGCCAGCAGCTTAGCGGGCCCGGGATACGAGCAGTACTTC.

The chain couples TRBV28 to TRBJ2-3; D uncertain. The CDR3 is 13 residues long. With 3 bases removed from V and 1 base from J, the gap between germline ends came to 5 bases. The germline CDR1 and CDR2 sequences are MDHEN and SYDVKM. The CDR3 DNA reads TGTGCCAGCAGTTTCGCCCGCACAGATACGCAGTATTTT. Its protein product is CASSFARTDTQYF. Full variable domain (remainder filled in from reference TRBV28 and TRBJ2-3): DVKVTQSSRYLVKRTGEKVFLECVQDMDHENMFWYRQDPGLGLRLIYFSYDVKMKEKGDIPEGYSVSREKKERFSLILESASTNQTSMYLCASSFARTDTQYFGPGTRLTVL.

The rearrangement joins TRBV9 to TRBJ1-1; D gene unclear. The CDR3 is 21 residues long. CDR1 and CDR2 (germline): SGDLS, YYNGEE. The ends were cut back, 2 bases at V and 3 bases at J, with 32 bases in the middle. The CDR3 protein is CASSVILCECRTPNGYTEAFF. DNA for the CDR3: TGTGCCAGCAGCGTTATCCTGTGTGAGTGTAGGACTCCAAACGGCTACACTGAAGCTTTCTTT. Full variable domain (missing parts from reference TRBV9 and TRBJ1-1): DSGVTQTPKHLITATGQRVTLRCSPRSGDLSVYWYQQSLDQGLQFLIQYYNGEERAKGNILERFSAQQFPDLHSELNLSSLELGDSALYFCASSVILCECRTPNGYTEAFFGQGTRLTVV.

The CDR3, as DNA: TGTGCCAGCAGCCAAGATACACAGGTCACAGATACGCAGTATTTT. Translation: CASSQDTQVTDTQYF. This chain joins TRBV4-2 and TRBJ2-3; TRBD1 is a possible D gene (5 bases). V lost 0 bases, J lost 2 bases, and 9 bases lay in between. CDR1 is LGHNA, CDR2 YNFKEQ, per germline. This CDR3 comprises 15 residues.

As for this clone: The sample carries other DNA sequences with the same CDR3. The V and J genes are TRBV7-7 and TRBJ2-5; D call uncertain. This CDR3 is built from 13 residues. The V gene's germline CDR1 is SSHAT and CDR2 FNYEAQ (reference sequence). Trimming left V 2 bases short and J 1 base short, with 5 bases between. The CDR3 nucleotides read TGTGCCAGCAGCTTATCTGTCCAAGAGACCCAGTACTTC. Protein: CASSLSVQETQYF.

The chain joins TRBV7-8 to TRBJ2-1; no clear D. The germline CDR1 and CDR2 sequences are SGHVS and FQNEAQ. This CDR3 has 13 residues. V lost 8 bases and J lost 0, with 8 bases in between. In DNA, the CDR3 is TGTGCCAGCTTACACCACTCCTACAATGAGCAGTTCTTC. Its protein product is CASLHHSYNEQFF.

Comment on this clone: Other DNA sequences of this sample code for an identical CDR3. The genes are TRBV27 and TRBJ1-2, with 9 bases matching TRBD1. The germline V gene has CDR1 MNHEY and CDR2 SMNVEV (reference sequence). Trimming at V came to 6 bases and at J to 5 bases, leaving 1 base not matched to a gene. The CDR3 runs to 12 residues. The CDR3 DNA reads TGTGCCAGCAGGACAGGGGGGTATGGCTACACCTTC. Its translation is CASRTGGYGYTF.

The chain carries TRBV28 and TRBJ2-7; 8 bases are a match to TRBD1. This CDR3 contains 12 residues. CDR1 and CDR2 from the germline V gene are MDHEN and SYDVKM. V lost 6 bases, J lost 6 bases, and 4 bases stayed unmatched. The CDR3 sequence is CASRLDRGEQYF. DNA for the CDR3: TGTGCCAGCAGATTAGACAGGGGCGAGCAGTACTTC.

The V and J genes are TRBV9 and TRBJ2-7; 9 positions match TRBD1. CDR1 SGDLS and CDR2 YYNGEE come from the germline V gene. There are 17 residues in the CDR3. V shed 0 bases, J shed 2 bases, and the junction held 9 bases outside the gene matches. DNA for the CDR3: TGTGCCAGCAGCGTAGCTAAGGGACAGGGAGAGCCCTACGAGCAGTACTTC. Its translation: CASSVAKGQGEPYEQYF. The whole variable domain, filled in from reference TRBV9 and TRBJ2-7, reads DSGVTQTPKHLITATGQRVTLRCSPRSGDLSVYWYQQSLDQGLQFLIQYYNGEERAKGNILERFSAQQFPDLHSELNLSSLELGDSALYFCASSVAKGQGEPYEQYFGPGTRLTVT.

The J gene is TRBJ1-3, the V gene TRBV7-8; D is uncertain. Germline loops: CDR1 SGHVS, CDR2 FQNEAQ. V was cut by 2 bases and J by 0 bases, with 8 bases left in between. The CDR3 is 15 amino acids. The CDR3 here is CASSLYGFSGNTIYF. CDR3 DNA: TGTGCCAGCAGCTTATACGGGTTCTCTGGAAACACCATATATTTT.

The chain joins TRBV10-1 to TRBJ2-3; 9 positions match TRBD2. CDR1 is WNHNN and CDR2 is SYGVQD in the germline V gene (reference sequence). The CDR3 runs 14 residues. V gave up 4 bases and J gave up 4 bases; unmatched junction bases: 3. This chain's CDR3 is CASSGLAEPDTQYF. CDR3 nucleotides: TGCGCCAGCAGTGGACTAGCGGAACCAGATACGCAGTATTTT.

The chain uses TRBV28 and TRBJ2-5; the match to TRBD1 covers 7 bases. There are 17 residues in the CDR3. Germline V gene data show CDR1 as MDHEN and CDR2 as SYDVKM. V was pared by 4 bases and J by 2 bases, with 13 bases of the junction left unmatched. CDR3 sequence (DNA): TGTGCCAGCAGTTCCGAGGGGCTAACAGGGGCGCAAGAGACCCAGTACTTC. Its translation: CASSSEGLTGAQETQYF.

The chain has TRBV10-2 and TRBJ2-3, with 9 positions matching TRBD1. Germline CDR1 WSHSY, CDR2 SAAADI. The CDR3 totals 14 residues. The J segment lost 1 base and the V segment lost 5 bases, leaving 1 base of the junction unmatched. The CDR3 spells CASSRTGGTDTQYF. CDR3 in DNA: TGCGCCAGCAGTAGGACAGGGGGCACAGATACGCAGTATTTT.